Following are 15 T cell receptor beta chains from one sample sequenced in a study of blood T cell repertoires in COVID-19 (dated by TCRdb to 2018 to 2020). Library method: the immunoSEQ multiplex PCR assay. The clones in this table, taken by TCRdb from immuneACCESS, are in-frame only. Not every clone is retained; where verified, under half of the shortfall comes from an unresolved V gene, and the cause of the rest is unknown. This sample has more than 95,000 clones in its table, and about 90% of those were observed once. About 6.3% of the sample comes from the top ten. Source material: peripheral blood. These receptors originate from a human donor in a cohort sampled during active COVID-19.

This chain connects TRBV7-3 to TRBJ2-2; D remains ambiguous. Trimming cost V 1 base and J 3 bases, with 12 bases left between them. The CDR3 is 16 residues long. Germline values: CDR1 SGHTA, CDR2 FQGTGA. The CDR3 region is CASSLSRSLDTGELFF. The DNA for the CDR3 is TGTGCCAGCAGCTTAAGTAGAAGCCTGGACACCGGGGAGCTGTTTTTT.

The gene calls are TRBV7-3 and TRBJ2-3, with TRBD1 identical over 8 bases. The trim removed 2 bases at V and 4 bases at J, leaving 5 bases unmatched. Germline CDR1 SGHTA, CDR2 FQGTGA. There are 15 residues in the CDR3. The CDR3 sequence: CASSLLSTGADTQYF. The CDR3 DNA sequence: TGTGCCAGCAGCTTATTGTCGACAGGGGCAGATACGCAGTATTTT.

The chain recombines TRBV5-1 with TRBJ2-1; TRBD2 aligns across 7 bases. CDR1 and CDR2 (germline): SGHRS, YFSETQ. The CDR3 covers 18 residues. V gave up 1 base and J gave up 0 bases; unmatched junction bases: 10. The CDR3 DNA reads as TGCGCCAGCAGCTTGATGAGTAGCGGGTCACTCTCCTACAATGAGCAGTTCTTC. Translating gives CASSLMSSGSLSYNEQFF.

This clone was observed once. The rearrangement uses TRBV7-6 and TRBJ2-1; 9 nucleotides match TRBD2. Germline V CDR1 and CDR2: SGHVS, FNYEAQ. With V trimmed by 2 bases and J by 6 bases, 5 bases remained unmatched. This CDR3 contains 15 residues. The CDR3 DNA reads TGTGCCAGCAGCTTAAGACTAGCGGAGTTCAATGAGCAGTTCTTC. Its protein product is CASSLRLAEFNEQFF.

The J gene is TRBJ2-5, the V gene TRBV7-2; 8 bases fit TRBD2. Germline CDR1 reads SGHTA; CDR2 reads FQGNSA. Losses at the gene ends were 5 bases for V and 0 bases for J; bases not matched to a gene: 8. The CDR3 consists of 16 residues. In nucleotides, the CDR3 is TGTGCCAGCAGCCATCCTAGCGGGCCCTACCAAGAGACCCAGTACTTC. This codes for CASSHPSGPYQETQYF.

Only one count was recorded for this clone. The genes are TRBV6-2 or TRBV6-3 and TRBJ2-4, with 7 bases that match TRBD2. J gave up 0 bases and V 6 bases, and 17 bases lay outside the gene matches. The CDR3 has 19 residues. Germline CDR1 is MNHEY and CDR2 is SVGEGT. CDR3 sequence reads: CASSPVSLAQKLAKNIQYF. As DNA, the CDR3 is TGTGCCAGCAGCCCAGTGTCACTAGCGCAGAAACTAGCCAAAAACATTCAGTACTTC.

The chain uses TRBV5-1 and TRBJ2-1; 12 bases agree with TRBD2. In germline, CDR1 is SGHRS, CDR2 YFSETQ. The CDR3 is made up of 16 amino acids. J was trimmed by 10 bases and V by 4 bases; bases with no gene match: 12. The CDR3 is CASSAGSSGRALEQFF. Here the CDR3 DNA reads TGCGCCAGCAGCGCCGGATCTAGCGGGAGGGCCTTAGAGCAGTTCTTC.

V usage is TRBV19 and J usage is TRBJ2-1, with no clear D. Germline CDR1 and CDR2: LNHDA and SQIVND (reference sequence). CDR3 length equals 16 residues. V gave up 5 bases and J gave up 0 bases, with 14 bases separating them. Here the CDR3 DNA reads TGTGCCAGTAGTCCGCTCTCCGGTCGCTCCTACAATGAGCAGTTCTTC. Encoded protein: CASSPLSGRSYNEQFF.

The CDR3 DNA is TGTGCCACCAGTGATTGGCAGGGAAAGTGGAGCAATCAGCCCCAGCATTTT. Translating it yields CATSDWQGKWSNQPQHF. The gene calls are TRBV24-1 and TRBJ1-5; tentatively, D is TRBD1 (5 bases). The CDR3 consists of 17 residues. Germline V gene lookup returns CDR1 KGHDR and CDR2 SFDVKD. V lost 2 bases and J 1 base, leaving 14 bases between the germline ends.

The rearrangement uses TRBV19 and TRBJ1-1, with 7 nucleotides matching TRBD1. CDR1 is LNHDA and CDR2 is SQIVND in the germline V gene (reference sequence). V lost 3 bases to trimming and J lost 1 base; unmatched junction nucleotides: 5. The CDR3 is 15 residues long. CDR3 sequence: CASSMTGKGNTEAFF. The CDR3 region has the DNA TGTGCCAGTAGTATGACAGGGAAAGGGAACACTGAAGCTTTCTTT.

The CDR3 coding sequence is TGCGCCAGCAGGGACAGGGAAAGGGAAAAACTGTTTTTT. This translates into CASRDREREKLFF. This chain joins TRBV5-1 and TRBJ1-4; 8 nucleotides align to TRBD1. Looked up from germline, CDR1 is SGHRS and CDR2 is YFSETQ. There are 13 residues in the CDR3. Trimming removed 5 bases from V and 8 bases from J; junction bases left unmatched: 5.

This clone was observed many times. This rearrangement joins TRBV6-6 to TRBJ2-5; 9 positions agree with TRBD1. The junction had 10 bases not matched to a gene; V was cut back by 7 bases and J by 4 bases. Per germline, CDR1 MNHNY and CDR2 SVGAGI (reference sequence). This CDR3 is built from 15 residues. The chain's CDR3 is CASTKQGARRETQYF. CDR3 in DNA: TGTGCCAGCACGAAACAGGGGGCTCGGCGAGAGACCCAGTACTTC.

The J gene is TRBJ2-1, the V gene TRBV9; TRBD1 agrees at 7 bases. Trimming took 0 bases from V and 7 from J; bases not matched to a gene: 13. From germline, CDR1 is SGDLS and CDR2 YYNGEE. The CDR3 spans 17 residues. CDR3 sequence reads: CASSVGSSGQLLNEQFF. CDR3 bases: TGTGCCAGCAGCGTAGGCAGCTCGGGACAGCTGTTAAATGAGCAGTTCTTC.

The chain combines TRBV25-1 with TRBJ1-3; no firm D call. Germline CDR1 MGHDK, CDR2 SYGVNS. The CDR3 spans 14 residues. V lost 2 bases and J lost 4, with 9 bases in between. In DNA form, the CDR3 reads TGTGCCAGCAGTGAAGGAGGCGCCGGAAACACCATATATTTT. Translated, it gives CASSEGGAGNTIYF.

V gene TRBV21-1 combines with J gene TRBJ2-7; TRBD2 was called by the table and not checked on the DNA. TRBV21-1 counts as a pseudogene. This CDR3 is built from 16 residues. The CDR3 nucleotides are TGTGCCAGCAGCAAAGAGGTGGCAGAACTACCGTACGAGCAGTACTTC. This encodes CASSKEVAELPYEQYF.